These T cell receptor beta chains were read from a single sample in a study of T cell responses to AZD1222 COVID-19 vaccine. Method: immunoSEQ multiplex PCR; TCRdb's copy keeps in-frame clones and lacks some. Of some 110,000 clones listed, 90% are singletons. The input for sequencing was peripheral blood, taken 28 days after the second AZD1222 dose. These receptors all stem from an adult who received the AZD1222 COVID-19 vaccine. CDR3s include the opening cysteine and the closing phenylalanine or tryptophan. Fields, in order: J gene, clone size, D gene, V gene, CDR3 protein, CDR3 DNA. D genes are given only for firm matches. Expanded clones get a size class; other rows say once, few or many, or leave the size out.

>TRBJ2-1|-|-|TRBV6-2/TRBV6-3
CASSWRRDEQFF
TGTGCCAGCAGTTGGAGGCGGGATGAGCAGTTCTTC
>TRBJ2-7|-|TRBD2|TRBV9
CASSRTSGGSAEQYF
TGTGCCAGCAGCCGGACTAGCGGGGGCTCGGCCGAGCAGTACTTC
>TRBJ2-1|-|TRBD2|TRBV7-2
CASSLALRGGTVGEQFF
TGTGCCAGCAGCTTAGCGCTGCGGGGGGGCACGGTTGGTGAGCAGTTCTTC
>TRBJ2-2|-|TRBD1|TRBV4-1
CASSRDRGTVGELFF
TGCGCCAGCAGCCGGGACAGGGGTACGGTCGGGGAGCTGTTTTTT
>TRBJ2-1|-|-|TRBV4-1
CASSQDKWTGALNEQFF
TGCGCCAGCAGCCAAGATAAGTGGACGGGGGCCTTAAATGAGCAGTTCTTC
>TRBJ1-3|-|-|TRBV2
CATKRQLSSGNTIYF
TGTGCCACCAAGAGACAGCTCTCCTCTGGAAACACCATATATTTT
>TRBJ1-6|-|TRBD1|TRBV3-1/TRBV3-2
CASSQHGTGVSPLHF
TGTGCCAGCAGCCAGCACGGGACAGGGGTTTCACCCCTCCACTTT
>TRBJ1-1|-|-|TRBV3-1/TRBV3-2
CASSQGHTEAFF
TGTGCCAGCAGCCAAGGCCACACTGAAGCTTTCTTT
>TRBJ2-5|-|-|TRBV29-1
CSGRMETQYF
TGCAGCGGACGCATGGAGACCCAGTACTTC
>TRBJ2-7|-|-|TRBV11-3
CASSSDGYEQYF
TGTGCCAGCAGCTCGGACGGCTACGAGCAGTACTTC
>TRBJ2-7|-|-|TRBV6-5
CASSPNYEQYF
TGTGCCAGCAGTCCTAACTACGAGCAGTACTTC
>TRBJ2-7|-|TRBD1|TRBV15
CATSRAGQTGGHEQYF
TGTGCCACCAGCAGAGCGGGCCAGACAGGGGGCCACGAGCAGTACTTC
>TRBJ2-5|-|-|TRBV27
CASSGGYQETQYF
TGTGCCAGCAGTGGGGGGTACCAAGAGACCCAGTACTTC
>TRBJ1-1|-|-|TRBV5-6
CASSLGLASMNTEAFF
TGTGCCAGCAGCTTGGGGTTGGCGAGCATGAACACTGAAGCTTTCTTT
>TRBJ2-7|-|-|TRBV4-3
CASSQAQGYEQYF
TGCGCCAGCAGCCAAGCCCAGGGTTACGAGCAGTACTTC
>TRBJ2-7|-|TRBD2|TRBV29-1
CSGTAGLAGSYEQYF
TGCAGCGGGACCGCAGGGCTAGCGGGGTCCTACGAGCAGTACTTC
>TRBJ1-2|-|-|TRBV7-2
CASSLAAGSDYGYTF
TGTGCCAGCAGCTTAGCGGCAGGGTCAGACTATGGCTACACCTTC
>TRBJ1-4|-|-|TRBV2
CASLRQRGEKLFF
TGTGCCAGCCTGAGACAGAGGGGTGAAAAACTGTTTTTT
>TRBJ2-3|medium-sized|-|TRBV3-1/TRBV3-2
CASSLGGPGADTQYF
TGTGCCAGCAGCCTGGGGGGTCCGGGCGCAGATACGCAGTATTTT
>TRBJ1-1|-|-|TRBV30
CAWSHPEAFF
TGTGCCTGGAGTCACCCTGAAGCTTTCTTT
>TRBJ1-5|once|-|TRBV12-3/TRBV12-4
CASTTASWPQHF
TGTGCCAGCACGACGGCTAGTTGGCCCCAGCATTTT
>TRBJ2-3|-|TRBD2|TRBV7-9
CASSLAAGGLDTQYF
TGTGCCAGCAGCTTAGCGGCGGGGGGGTTGGATACGCAGTATTTT
>TRBJ2-7|-|-|TRBV7-2
CASSSRALYEQYF
TGTGCCAGCAGCTCACGGGCCCTCTACGAGCAGTACTTC
>TRBJ2-7|-|TRBD1|TRBV27
CASSKPGTATEYEQYF
TGTGCCAGCAGTAAACCCGGGACAGCGACCGAGTACGAGCAGTACTTC
>TRBJ2-6|-|-|TRBV7-6
CASSLQSSGANVLTF
TGTGCCAGCAGCTTACAGAGCTCTGGGGCCAACGTCCTGACTTTC
>TRBJ2-1|-|TRBD2|TRBV7-2
CASSLWTSEYEQFF
TGTGCCAGCAGCTTATGGACTAGCGAGTATGAGCAGTTCTTC
>TRBJ2-7|-|-|TRBV7-9
CASSPASGAYEQYF
TGTGCCAGCAGCCCGGCCAGCGGAGCTTACGAGCAGTACTTC
>TRBJ2-7|-|TRBD2|TRBV7-9
CASSLLAGLGEQYF
TGTGCCAGCAGCTTACTAGCGGGGCTCGGGGAGCAGTACTTC
>TRBJ1-2|-|TRBD1|TRBV9
CASTDRESNYGYTF
TGTGCCAGCACCGACAGGGAATCTAACTATGGCTACACCTTC
>TRBJ2-7|few|-|TRBV29-1
CSVDRHDEQYF
TGCAGCGTTGATCGGCACGACGAGCAGTACTTC
>TRBJ1-6|-|-|TRBV27
CASSFMSSYNSPLHF
TGTGCCAGCAGTTTTATGAGCTCCTATAATTCACCCCTCCACTTT
>TRBJ1-1|-|-|TRBV18
CASSPSSSEAFF
TGTGCCAGCTCACCGTCGAGCTCTGAAGCTTTCTTT
>TRBJ1-1|-|-|TRBV19
CASSIAKNTEAFF
TGTGCCAGTAGTATAGCCAAGAACACTGAAGCTTTCTTT
>TRBJ1-2|-|-|TRBV9
CASSVGNGFNYGYTF
TGTGCCAGCAGCGTAGGGAACGGATTTAACTATGGCTACACCTTC
>TRBJ1-3|-|-|TRBV5-4
CASRSVGSGNTIYF
TGTGCCAGCAGGTCCGTTGGCTCTGGAAACACCATATATTTT
>TRBJ1-5|-|-|TRBV19
CASSWEDSYSNQPQHF
TGTGCCAGTAGTTGGGAAGACAGTTATAGCAATCAGCCCCAGCATTTT
>TRBJ1-1|-|TRBD1|TRBV7-3
CASSLEGAAEAFF
TGTGCCAGCAGCTTAGAGGGGGCCGCTGAAGCTTTCTTT
>TRBJ2-2|-|TRBD1|TRBV29-1
CGSPILDRGIGELFF
TGCGGATCTCCCATCTTGGACAGGGGGATCGGGGAGCTGTTTTTT
>TRBJ1-2|-|-|TRBV3-1/TRBV3-2
CASSHNPYGYTF
TGTGCCAGCAGCCATAACCCCTATGGCTACACCTTC
>TRBJ1-5|once|TRBD1|TRBV6-2/TRBV6-3
CASSYSPRDRGINQPQHF
TGTGCCAGCAGTTACTCGCCCCGGGACAGGGGGATTAATCAGCCCCAGCATTTT
>TRBJ1-5|-|-|TRBV7-2
CASSLDRLSNQPQHF
TGTGCCAGCAGCCTCGACAGGCTTAGCAATCAGCCCCAGCATTTT